Below are 29 T cell receptor beta chains sequenced from a single sample in a study of siplizumab effects on memory and regulatory T cells. TCRdb's table, derived via immunoSEQ multiplex PCR, lists solely in-frame clones and lacks some. Here the sample spans tens of thousands of clones, 75% to 90% being singletons. The sample was Tregs sorted from blood. Every receptor here comes from a human donor in good health.

The chain couples TRBV4-1 to TRBJ1-2; the D is unclear. The CDR3 runs to 15 residues. V lost 0 bases to trimming and J lost 0 bases, with 8 bases between them. The germline CDR1 and CDR2 sequences are MGHRA and YSYEKL. The CDR3 reads CASSQDAGSNYGYTF. DNA for the CDR3: TGCGCCAGCAGCCAAGACGCGGGGTCTAACTATGGCTACACCTTC.

This clone was seen more than once but under ten times. The V and J genes are TRBV2 and TRBJ2-2; D is undetermined. V was cut by 5 bases and J by 7 bases, with 5 bases left in between. From germline, CDR1 is SNHLY and CDR2 FYNNEI. The CDR3 length is 11 residues. The CDR3 sequence: CASSFRGELFF. For the CDR3, the DNA is TGTGCCAGCAGTTTCCGCGGGGAGCTGTTTTTT.

The table lists this clone with a few counts. The rearrangement joins TRBV6-5 to TRBJ1-1, with 8 bases fitting TRBD1. Germline CDR1 and CDR2: MNHEY and SVGAGI. The V segment lost 0 bases and the J segment 5 bases; nucleotides outside the gene matches: 2. The CDR3 runs 14 residues. The CDR3 sequence is CASSYSQGATEAFF. The CDR3 region has the DNA TGTGCCAGCAGTTACTCTCAGGGGGCAACTGAAGCTTTCTTT.

DNA of the CDR3: TGTGCCAGCAGCTGGCTGGCAGCTAACACTGAAGCTTTCTTT. This encodes CASSWLAANTEAFF. The genes are TRBV11-3 and TRBJ1-1; D gene unclear. This CDR3 region has 14 residues. V gave up 4 bases and J gave up 2 bases, with 11 bases separating them. Germline loops: CDR1 SGHNT, CDR2 YENEEA.

CDR3 residues: CASSLRRSGRAVNEQFF. CDR3 coding DNA: TGTGCCAGCAGTCTCCGTAGGAGCGGGAGGGCCGTAAATGAGCAGTTCTTC. The V gene is TRBV28, the J gene TRBJ2-1, with 10 bases matching TRBD2. CDR1 and CDR2 from the germline V gene are MDHEN and SYDVKM. This CDR3 comprises 17 residues. The ends lost 5 bases at V and 7 bases at J; junction bases unmatched: 14. Full variable domain (rest looked up from reference TRBV28 and TRBJ2-1): DVKVTQSSRYLVKRTGEKVFLECVQDMDHENMFWYRQDPGLGLRLIYFSYDVKMKEKGDIPEGYSVSREKKERFSLILESASTNQTSMYLCASSLRRSGRAVNEQFFGPGTRLTVL.

This clone came up many times. V gene TRBV29-1 combines with J gene TRBJ2-2, with TRBD2 matching 13 bases. The V gene's germline CDR1 is SQVTM and CDR2 ANQGSEA. The CDR3 loop spans 15 amino acids. V dropped 0 bases and J dropped 5; count of bases not matched to a gene: 0. CDR3 sequence (DNA): TGCAGCGTTGAAGAGACTAGCGGGAGGACCGGGGAGCTGTTTTTT. Translating gives CSVEETSGRTGELFF.

V usage is TRBV7-8 and J usage is TRBJ2-7; D might be TRBD2 (5 bases). The CDR3 is 16 residues long. Trimming stripped 5 bases from V and 2 bases from J, with 19 bases between. Germline-derived CDR1 and CDR2 are SGHVS and FQNEAQ. CDR3 in amino acids: CASSPLASGRAYEQYF. The CDR3 DNA is TGTGCCAGCAGCCCCCTAGCCAGCGGTCGAGCCTACGAGCAGTACTTC.

This clone occurred once. The genes are TRBV7-2 and TRBJ1-5; the D is unclear. The CDR3 extends over 13 amino acids. The germline V gene encodes CDR1 SGHTA and CDR2 FQGNSA. V gave up 1 base and J gave up 5 bases, with 6 bases separating them. CDR3 loop: CASSLVRDQPQHF. CDR3 DNA sequence: TGTGCCAGCAGCTTAGTAAGGGATCAGCCCCAGCATTTT.

This rearrangement joins TRBV5-1 to TRBJ1-2, with D perhaps TRBD1 (5 bases). The CDR3 totals 13 residues. Per the germline V gene, CDR1 is SGHRS and CDR2 is YFSETQ. V lost 0 bases, J lost 8 bases, and 11 bases lay in between. The CDR3 DNA follows: TGCGCCAGCAGCTTGGGGCAGGGACGGGGCTACACCTTC. Protein: CASSLGQGRGYTF.

The CDR3 DNA sequence: TGTGCCAGCAGTTACATAGCGGGACCTGAAGCTTTCTTT. Translation gives CASSYIAGPEAFF. The chain uses TRBV6-5 and TRBJ1-1; possible D gene TRBD1, 5 bases. The CDR3 contains 13 residues. V was trimmed by 2 bases and J by 6 bases, leaving 10 bases between them. CDR1 MNHEY and CDR2 SVGAGI come from the germline V gene.

V usage is TRBV7-8 and J usage is TRBJ1-5; 11 positions agree with TRBD1. The CDR3 has 19 amino acids. Germline trimming cut 2 bases from V and 0 bases from J; bases unmatched to any gene: 9. The V gene's germline CDR1 is SGHVS and CDR2 FQNEAQ. The CDR3 region is CASSLKGQGVVYSNQPQHF. The DNA of the CDR3 is TGTGCCAGCAGCTTAAAGGGACAGGGGGTTGTTTATAGCAATCAGCCCCAGCATTTT. The complete variable domain, with remaining parts taken from reference TRBV7-8 and TRBJ1-5, reads GAGVSQSPRYKVAKRGQDVALRCDPISGHVSLFWYQQALGQGPEFLTYFQNEAQLDKSGLPSDRFFAERPEGSVSTLKIQRTQQEDSAVYLCASSLKGQGVVYSNQPQHFGDGTRLSIL.

This clone was counted once. V gene TRBV5-1 combines with J gene TRBJ2-1; tentative D call: TRBD2 (5 bases). Per germline, CDR1 SGHRS and CDR2 YFSETQ. The CDR3 spans 18 residues. Trimming stripped 0 bases from V and 1 base from J, with 17 bases between. CDR3 DNA: TGCGCCAGCAGCTTGGTACCGGTGGATACGGGGTCCTACAATGAGCAGTTCTTC. Residues: CASSLVPVDTGSYNEQFF.

The chain is built from TRBV28 and TRBJ2-2, with 11 bases lining up with TRBD1. CDR1 and CDR2 (germline): MDHEN, SYDVKM. Trimming removed 5 bases from V and 4 bases from J; junction bases left unmatched: 6. The CDR3 has 16 residues. The CDR3 nucleotides read TGTGCCAGCAGTCCAGGACAGGGGGCCGCCACCGGGGAGCTGTTTTTT. This sequence encodes CASSPGQGAATGELFF.

V is TRBV7-9 and J is TRBJ1-3; possibly TRBD1 for D (6 bases). The CDR3 has 15 amino acids. Germline CDR1 is SEHNR and CDR2 is FQNEAQ (reference sequence). Trimming took off 4 bases at V and 4 bases at J, with 14 bases between the two ends. The CDR3 DNA follows: TGTGCCAGCAGCTGGGACAAGGGGAGAGGAAACACCATATATTTT. Translating it yields CASSWDKGRGNTIYF. The variable domain in full, with the rest retrieved from reference TRBV7-9 and TRBJ1-3, is DTGVSQNPRHKITKRGQNVTFRCDPISEHNRLYWYRQTLGQGPEFLTYFQNEAQLEKSRLLSDRFSAERPKGSFSTLEIQRTEQGDSAMYLCASSWDKGRGNTIYFGEGSWLTVV.

This chain uses TRBV19 with TRBJ2-7; D call uncertain. This CDR3 is 13 amino acids long. V dropped 7 bases and J dropped 4 bases, with 14 bases sitting between them. Per the germline V gene, CDR1 is LNHDA and CDR2 is SQIVND (reference sequence). CDR3 DNA sequence: TGTGCCAGTACCGGGCCTCGGTCGTACGAGCAGTACTTC. It encodes CASTGPRSYEQYF. Combining the CDR3 with reference TRBV19 and TRBJ2-7 gives the whole variable domain DGGITQSPKYLFRKEGQNVTLSCEQNLNHDAMYWYRQDPGQGLRLIYYSQIVNDFQKGDIAEGYSVSREKKESFPLTVTSAQKNPTAFYLCASTGPRSYEQYFGPGTRLTVT.

The chain links TRBV28 to TRBJ2-1; D is perhaps TRBD2 (6 bases). Germline CDR1 reads MDHEN; CDR2 reads SYDVKM. The ends were cut back, 4 bases at V and 5 bases at J, with 12 bases in the middle. This CDR3 contains 14 residues. DNA for the CDR3: TGTGCCAGCAGTTCAAGAGCGGGTAACAATGAGCAGTTCTTC. Translating it yields CASSSRAGNNEQFF.

This clone was counted once. CDR3 loop: CASSGWENTEAFF. CDR3 bases: TGTGCCAGCAGTGGCTGGGAGAACACTGAAGCTTTCTTT. This chain connects TRBV27 to TRBJ1-1; D unclear. CDR1 is MNHEY and CDR2 is SMNVEV in the germline V gene (reference sequence). Between the trimmed V and J ends, which lost 5 bases and 1 base, there was a span of 8 bases. The CDR3 has 13 residues.

V and J are TRBV25-1 and TRBJ2-1, with D unclear. V was pared by 10 bases and J by 8 bases, with 15 bases between. Germline V gene sequence: CDR1 MGHDK, CDR2 SYGVNS. The CDR3 runs to 12 residues. The DNA of the CDR3 is TGTGCCACCAGAAAGGGCGTGTATGAGCAGTTCTTC. Its translation: CATRKGVYEQFF.

The V call is TRBV11-2, the J call TRBJ2-7, with 9 positions matching TRBD1. Germline CDR1 is SGHAT and CDR2 is FQNNGV. Losses at the gene ends were 3 bases for V and 3 bases for J; bases not matched to a gene: 15. The CDR3 has 18 residues. CDR3 loop: CASSFNPVPGTGLYEQYF. The CDR3 nucleotides read TGTGCCAGCAGCTTTAACCCCGTCCCCGGGACAGGGCTCTACGAGCAGTACTTC.

As to this clone: Other DNA sequences in the same sample also yield this CDR3. This sequence joins TRBV19 and TRBJ1-2, with 9 bases aligning to TRBD1. The germline V gene has CDR1 LNHDA and CDR2 SQIVND (reference sequence). The CDR3 runs 15 residues. V dropped 5 bases and J dropped 4; count of bases not matched to a gene: 8. The CDR3 loop reads CASSPPGQGFYGYTF. The CDR3 DNA reads as TGTGCCAGTAGTCCGCCGGGACAGGGATTCTATGGCTACACCTTC.

The sample holds one count of this clone. The chain joins TRBV18 to TRBJ2-3; D unclear. The V and J ends lost 0 bases and 8 bases respectively, with 3 bases between them. CDR3 length: 11 residues. Per germline, CDR1 KGHSH and CDR2 LQKENI. The DNA for the CDR3 is TGTGCCAGCTCACCACCTGGTACGCAGTATTTT. Protein sequence: CASSPPGTQYF.

This chain connects TRBV5-4 to TRBJ1-2, with 7 bases lining up with TRBD1. With V trimmed by 3 bases and J by 4 bases, 9 bases remained unmatched. Germline V CDR1 and CDR2: SGHNT, YYREEE (reference sequence). The CDR3 consists of 15 residues. The CDR3 DNA reads TGTGCCAGCAGCTCTGAACAGGGGTTCGGCTATGGCTACACCTTC. This translates into CASSSEQGFGYGYTF.

This clone came up once. V is TRBV5-1 and J is TRBJ2-1, with D tentatively TRBD2 (5 bases). This CDR3 region has 15 residues. The germline V gene encodes CDR1 SGHRS and CDR2 YFSETQ. The V and J ends lost 1 base and 6 bases respectively, with 14 bases between them. As DNA, the CDR3 is TGCGCCAGCAGCTTGACCGCGGGCGCAGCCAATGAGCAGTTCTTC. Protein: CASSLTAGAANEQFF. The whole variable domain, filled in from reference TRBV5-1 and TRBJ2-1, reads KAGVTQTPRYLIKTRGQQVTLSCSPISGHRSVSWYQQTPGQGLQFLFEYFSETQRNKGNFPGRFSGRQFSNSRSEMNVSTLELGDSALYLCASSLTAGAANEQFFGPGTRLTVL.

This clone was seen a single time. The gene calls are TRBV6-1 and TRBJ2-7; the match to TRBD1 covers 7 bases. CDR1 is MNHNS and CDR2 is SASEGT in the germline V gene. With V trimmed by 8 bases and J by 2 bases, 9 bases remained unmatched. CDR3 length: 14 residues. Written as DNA, the CDR3 is TGTGCCAGCCGCCCCGGACAGGTTACCTACGAGCAGTACTTC. Translated: CASRPGQVTYEQYF.

This chain joins TRBV28 and TRBJ2-1; D is tentatively TRBD1 or TRBD2 (5 bases each). The CDR3 totals 11 residues. Deletions cut 5 bases from V and 10 bases from J, with 9 bases between. CDR1 and CDR2 (germline): MDHEN, SYDVKM. CDR3: CASSTEGEQFF. CDR3 DNA sequence: TGTGCCAGCAGTACCGAGGGGGAGCAGTTCTTC.

The chain carries TRBV4-2 and TRBJ2-1; 9 bases fit TRBD1. The CDR3 is 14 amino acids. Looked up from germline, CDR1 is LGHNA and CDR2 is YNFKEQ. The junction had 3 bases not matched to a gene; V was cut back by 1 base and J by 8 bases. Here the CDR3 DNA reads TGTGCCAGCAGCCAAGGACAGGGGGATCATGAGCAGTTCTTC. Protein product: CASSQGQGDHEQFF.

V is TRBV5-6 and J is TRBJ1-2; possibly TRBD1 for D (5 bases). Trimming cost V 3 bases and J 3 bases, with 18 bases left between them. The CDR3 is 16 amino acids. Germline V lookup: CDR1 SGHDT, CDR2 YYEEEE. The CDR3 region is CASSWRPGAKDYGYTF. In DNA form, the CDR3 reads TGTGCCAGCAGCTGGAGGCCTGGGGCAAAGGACTATGGCTACACCTTC.

The chain employs TRBV4-2 and TRBJ1-5; D unresolved. Trimming left V 1 base short and J 4 bases short, with 11 bases between. The CDR3 has 15 residues. CDR1 and CDR2 (germline): LGHNA, YNFKEQ. The CDR3 sequence: CASSQASGLNQPQHF. CDR3 DNA: TGTGCCAGCAGCCAAGCCTCCGGTTTAAATCAGCCCCAGCATTTT.

V and J are TRBV19 and TRBJ2-7; tentatively, D is TRBD2 (7 bases). Germline CDR1 reads LNHDA; CDR2 reads SQIVND (reference sequence). V lost 3 bases to trimming and J lost 2 bases, with 14 bases between them. The CDR3 sequence is 15 residues long. The CDR3 coding sequence is TGTGCCAGTAGTATGGGGGGGGACACCGCCTACGAGCAGTACTTC. It translates to CASSMGGDTAYEQYF.